The source of this T cell receptor beta chain is a study of PD-L1 blockade in urothelial cancer. Study background: At 3 weeks after treatment start (second dose) and again at 6 weeks, blood was analyzed. Per blood sample, T cells had a median of about 150,000. Whole-study findings and limits: Having blood TCR clonality under the median before treatment predicted better survival.

Repertoires were generated with immunoSEQ multiplex PCR, while TCRdb's copy carries only in-frame clones and drops some. The data contain some 32,000 clones, 84% of them singletons. Notes on this clone: The antigen is unknown.

The CDR3 runs 13 residues. Sequenced material: PBMCs, taken around atezolizumab (anti-PD-L1) treatment. This TCR was sampled from a man aged 55-75 years with urothelial cancer. This chain links TRBV12-1 with TRBJ2-7; the listed D gene, TRBD1, was not tested against the DNA. TRBV12-1 is noted as a pseudogene. This chain's CDR3 is CASSFGTGDEQYF. In nucleotides, the CDR3 is TGTGCCAGCAGCTTCGGGACAGGGGACGAGCAGTACTTC.